A single sample is the source of the 15 T cell receptor beta chains below, sequenced in a study of T-cell memory formation after mild COVID-19. TCRdb reprocessed the 5' RACE reads via MiXCR and lists one record per CDR3 protein. The table includes around 300,000 distinct CDR3 sequences, approximately 13% detected once. Material: PBMCs or a T cell subset sorted from them (not recorded which). Receptor source: a man between 18 and 29 years old who had mild COVID-19 (a few samples of this study predate the infection). Cell type and time point are not known.

This clonotype was seen more than once but under ten times. The rearrangement joins TRBV7-3 to TRBJ1-2; D is undetermined. Germline loops: CDR1 SGHTA, CDR2 FQGTGA. Deletions cut 4 bases from V and 3 bases from J, with 15 bases between. The CDR3 totals 15 residues. The CDR3 here is CASSYFGSPDYGYTF. The CDR3 coding sequence is TGTGCCAGCAGCTACTTTGGAAGCCCGGACTATGGCTACACCTTC.

Ten or more counts support this clonotype. The rearrangement uses TRBV15 and TRBJ2-4, with 9 bases lining up with TRBD2. The germline V gene encodes CDR1 LNHNV and CDR2 YYDKDF (reference sequence). V shed 1 base and J 7 bases; nucleotides not matched to a gene: 5. The CDR3 runs to 15 residues. CDR3 nucleotide sequence: TGTGCCACCAGCAGAGGGGTAGCGGGGGCTAACATTCAGTACTTC. Its translation: CATSRGVAGANIQYF.

This clonotype was counted a few times. The CDR3 spells CASSYAGLNTEAFF. The CDR3 DNA follows: TGTGCCAGCAGTTACGCAGGCTTGAACACTGAAGCTTTCTTT. V and J are TRBV6-5 and TRBJ1-1; D is ambiguous. The CDR3 runs 14 residues. V shed 2 bases and J shed 0 bases, with 7 bases lying between them. The germline CDR1 and CDR2 sequences are MNHEY and SVGAGI.

This clonotype came up a few times. The V gene is TRBV2, the J gene TRBJ2-5; a possible D gene is TRBD1 (6 bases). CDR3 size: 14 residues. CDR1 is SNHLY, CDR2 FYNNEI, per germline. Trimming pared 6 bases from V and 1 base from J, leaving 12 bases between. The CDR3 loop reads CASRTGTTQETQYF. CDR3 bases: TGTGCCAGCAGAACAGGGACCACCCAAGAGACCCAGTACTTC.

This clonotype was recorded a few times. The gene calls are TRBV6-1 and TRBJ2-3, with D unclear. V lost 7 bases to trimming and J lost 4 bases, with 9 bases between them. The CDR3 runs 12 residues. Germline-derived CDR1 and CDR2 are MNHNS and SASEGT. CDR3 sequence reads: CASIRSPDTQYF. CDR3 in DNA: TGTGCCAGCATCCGGTCTCCAGATACGCAGTATTTT.

In this sample, this clonotype turned up a few times. This chain connects TRBV7-9 to TRBJ1-2; TRBD1 matches at 9 bases. J gave up 5 bases and V 9 bases, and 10 bases lay outside the gene matches. The CDR3 covers 14 residues. Per germline, CDR1 SEHNR and CDR2 FQNEAQ (reference sequence). The CDR3 DNA reads as TGTGCCAGTAGCATACAGGGGGCAAATTATGGCTACACCTTC. It encodes CASSIQGANYGYTF.

This clonotype was counted a few times. J is TRBJ2-7 and V is TRBV7-8; D possibly uses TRBD1 or TRBD2 (6 bases each). Trimming stripped 9 bases from V and 4 bases from J, with 16 bases between. Germline CDR1 is SGHVS and CDR2 is FQNEAQ. The CDR3 contains 13 residues. CDR3 region: CASSPRGRYEQYV. The DNA of the CDR3 is TGTGCCAGTTCCCCACGGGGGCGGTACGAGCAGTACGTC.

V is TRBV18 and J is TRBJ2-1; the D gene is possibly TRBD2 (6 bases). The CDR3 loop spans 15 amino acids. Trimming cost V 0 bases and J 10 bases, with 16 bases left between them. CDR1 KGHSH and CDR2 LQKENI come from the germline V gene. CDR3: CASSPPSSLEGEQFF. CDR3 sequence (DNA): TGTGCCAGCTCACCACCCTCGTCCTTGGAGGGCGAGCAGTTCTTC.

This rearrangement joins TRBV4-2 to TRBJ2-5, with D perhaps given as TRBD1 or TRBD2 (7 bases each). Germline V gives CDR1 LGHNA, CDR2 YNFKEQ. The CDR3 has 17 amino acids. Trimming stripped 0 bases from V and 4 bases from J, with 18 bases between. The DNA of the CDR3 is TGTGCCAGCAGCCAAGATCCGGCAGGGGGGGATAGAGAGACCCAGTACTTC. This codes for CASSQDPAGGDRETQYF.

This clonotype was counted only a few times. This chain connects TRBV7-9 to TRBJ2-3; 7 nucleotides agree with TRBD2. This CDR3 spans 15 amino acids. Germline loops: CDR1 SEHNR, CDR2 FQNEAQ (reference sequence). The V and J ends lost 2 bases and 1 base, in that order; junction bases with no gene match: 3. The CDR3 is CASSLIGLGTDTQYF. The CDR3, as DNA: TGTGCCAGCAGCTTAATCGGACTAGGCACAGATACGCAGTATTTT.

This clonotype has at least ten counts. The CDR3 sequence is CASSRGGEKLFF. CDR3 sequence (DNA): TGTGCCAGCAGCAGGGGAGGAGAAAAACTGTTTTTT. The chain is built from TRBV7-6 and TRBJ1-4; D possibly corresponds to TRBD1 (5 bases). Per the germline V gene, CDR1 is SGHVS and CDR2 is FNYEAQ. The germline V and J ends were trimmed by 5 bases and 8 bases, with 9 bases remaining between them. CDR3 length: 12 residues.

The chain combines TRBV5-4 with TRBJ1-2; 7 nucleotides agree with TRBD1. After removal of 3 bases from V and 5 bases from J, the junction contained 4 bases not matched to a gene. This CDR3 is 13 amino acids long. Germline V CDR1 and CDR2: SGHNT, YYREEE (reference sequence). CDR3 loop: CASSYTGEYGYTF. The CDR3 bases are TGTGCCAGCAGCTATACAGGGGAGTATGGCTACACCTTC. Full variable domain (missing parts from reference TRBV5-4 and TRBJ1-2): ETGVTQSPTHLIKTRGQQVTLRCSSQSGHNTVSWYQQALGQGPQFIFQYYREEENGRGNFPPRFSGLQFPNYSSELNVNALELDDSALYLCASSYTGEYGYTFGSGTRLTVV.

This chain connects TRBV13 to TRBJ1-1; 10 nucleotides agree with TRBD1. The CDR3 has 15 amino acids. Trimming cost V 4 bases and J 1 base; bases outside gene matches: 3. CDR1 and CDR2 from the germline V gene are PRHDT and FYEKMQ (reference sequence). CDR3 nucleotides: TGTGCCAGCAGCTCGGGACAGGGGACGAACACTGAAGCTTTCTTT. The encoded protein is CASSSGQGTNTEAFF.

The J gene is TRBJ2-1, the V gene TRBV20-1, with D possibly TRBD2 on 5 matching bases. V lost 5 bases and J lost 6, with 14 bases in between. The CDR3 contains 13 residues. Per the germline V gene, CDR1 is DFQATT and CDR2 is SNEGSKA (reference sequence). CDR3 in amino acids: CSAPPRRVNEQFF. The CDR3 region has the DNA TGCAGTGCTCCCCCCCGGCGGGTCAATGAGCAGTTCTTC.

This rearrangement joins TRBV5-4 to TRBJ2-5; TRBD2 matches at 11 bases. The CDR3 covers 15 residues. The V segment lost 4 bases and the J segment 7 bases; nucleotides outside the gene matches: 9. CDR1 is SGHNT, CDR2 YYREEE, per germline (reference sequence). The CDR3 nucleotides read TGTGCCAGCAGCCCGACTAGCGGGGCCTTAGGGACCCAGTACTTC. This sequence encodes CASSPTSGALGTQYF.